These T cell receptor beta chains were read from a single sample in a study of T cells in Graves' hyperthyroidism and ophthalmopathy. TCRdb reanalysed the multiplex PCR reads using MiXCR and keeps one entry per CDR3 protein. Here the sample spans 500,000 or so distinct CDR3 sequences, about 15% being singletons. Sequencing was carried out using blood. The origin of the receptors is a woman younger than 35 with Graves' ophthalmopathy. Each CDR3 is given with its conserved first and last residue. The D gene is left open where the match is weak. Only some rows state a clone size, as once, few, many or a class for expanded clones.

J gene,V gene,clone size,D gene,CDR3 protein,CDR3 DNA
TRBJ1-2,TRBV3-1,many,TRBD1,CASSLGQGTEWGYTF,TGTGCCAGCAGCCTAGGACAGGGGACTGAGTGGGGCTACACCTTC
TRBJ2-7,TRBV28,many,.,CASSPRTPPAYEQYF,TGTGCCAGCAGTCCTCGGACCCCACCGGCCTACGAGCAGTACTTC
TRBJ2-7,TRBV6-2/TRBV6-3,.,.,CASSPWGTEGLAEQYF,TGTGCCAGCAGTCCTTGGGGTACAGAAGGATTGGCCGAGCAGTACTTC
TRBJ2-1,TRBV13,many,TRBD2,CASRKKRGGRGNEQFF,TGTGCCAGCAGGAAAAAACGGGGGGGCAGAGGGAATGAGCAGTTCTTC
TRBJ2-5,TRBV28,many,TRBD1,CASRGQETQYF,TGTGCCAGCAGGGGACAGGAGACCCAGTACTTC
TRBJ2-1,TRBV7-9,many,.,CASSLALTDNEQFF,TGTGCCAGCAGCTTAGCGCTGACAGACAATGAGCAGTTCTTC
TRBJ1-2,TRBV6-1,.,.,CASSEVTGIATGYTF,TGTGCCAGCAGTGAAGTAACGGGGATCGCAACCGGTTACACCTTC
TRBJ1-1,TRBV29-1,many,.,CSVEGVHTEAFF,TGCAGCGTTGAAGGTGTCCACACTGAAGCTTTCTTT
TRBJ2-7,TRBV2,many,TRBD1,CASSYRDSGGEQYF,TGTGCCAGCAGTTACCGGGACAGTGGCGGCGAGCAGTACTTC
TRBJ1-1,TRBV6-2/TRBV6-3,many,.,CASSWRQALSLNTEAFF,TGTGCCAGCAGTTGGAGACAGGCCCTATCCTTGAACACTGAAGCTTTCTTT
TRBJ2-3,TRBV6-2/TRBV6-3,few,TRBD1,CASRSQGARDTQYF,TGTGCCAGCAGATCTCAGGGGGCCAGGGATACGCAGTATTTT
TRBJ1-4,TRBV5-1,.,TRBD1,CASSGTGGTTNEKLFF,TGCGCCAGCAGCGGGACAGGGGGCACAACTAATGAAAAACTGTTTTTT
TRBJ1-4,TRBV11-2,few,.,CASSLYGRTNEKLFF,TGTGCCAGCAGCTTATACGGCAGGACTAATGAAAAACTGTTTTTT
TRBJ2-1,TRBV20-1,.,TRBD2,CSATGLEYNEQFF,TGCAGTGCTACGGGACTAGAGTACAATGAGCAGTTCTTC
TRBJ2-7,TRBV6-1,many,.,CASSTTPRYEQYF,TGTGCCAGCAGTACGACCCCCCGCTACGAGCAGTACTTC
TRBJ1-3,TRBV28,.,TRBD1,CASSQPGQGSSGNTIYF,TGTGCCAGCAGTCAACCCGGACAGGGTAGCTCTGGAAACACCATATATTTT
TRBJ2-3,TRBV20-1,few,TRBD2,CSARQVGRVTDTQYF,TGCAGTGCTAGACAGGTCGGGAGGGTCACAGATACGCAGTATTTT
TRBJ2-7,TRBV25-1,.,.,CASTTGLTPPDEQYF,TGTGCCAGCACCACAGGACTAACACCCCCCGACGAGCAGTACTTC
TRBJ1-2,TRBV27,many,TRBD1,CASRGTGRSYGYTF,TGTGCCAGCAGAGGGACAGGGAGATCCTATGGCTACACCTTC
TRBJ2-2,TRBV2,.,.,CASSDPDERSDTGELFF,TGTGCCAGCAGTGATCCGGACGAGCGGTCAGACACCGGGGAGCTGTTTTTT
TRBJ2-1,TRBV9,few,TRBD2,CASSVVAGGDEQFF,TGTGCCAGCAGCGTAGTAGCGGGAGGGGATGAGCAGTTCTTC
TRBJ2-3,TRBV5-8,few,TRBD1,CASSRPRTGGKDTQYF,TGTGCCAGCAGCCGACCCAGGACAGGGGGAAAAGATACGCAGTATTTT
TRBJ1-1,TRBV18,.,TRBD1,CASSPDYGTGTTEAFF,TGTGCCAGCTCACCAGACTACGGGACAGGGACCACTGAAGCTTTCTTT
TRBJ1-1,TRBV20-1,few,.,CSATLWAEAFF,TGCAGTGCTACCTTGTGGGCTGAAGCTTTCTTT
TRBJ2-7,TRBV7-2,many,.,CASSHLFGPYEQYF,TGTGCCAGCAGCCATCTCTTTGGTCCCTACGAGCAGTACTTC
TRBJ2-2,TRBV7-9,many,TRBD2,CASRPPGLAGGTGELFF,TGTGCCAGCAGACCACCCGGACTAGCGGGGGGGACCGGGGAGCTGTTTTTT
TRBJ2-7,TRBV5-1,.,.,CASSFSRDSYEQYF,TGCGCCAGCAGCTTTAGCAGGGACTCCTACGAGCAGTACTTC
TRBJ1-5,TRBV5-5,.,.,CASGSGAVNNQPQHF,TGTGCCAGCGGCTCTGGGGCAGTGAACAATCAGCCCCAGCATTTT
TRBJ1-2,TRBV3-1,few,.,CASSQARRTSLYGYTF,TGTGCCAGCAGCCAAGCCAGGAGGACGTCTCTCTATGGCTACACCTTC
TRBJ1-5,TRBV30,.,TRBD1,CAWTPGQSNQPQHF,TGTGCCTGGACTCCGGGACAGAGCAATCAGCCCCAGCATTTT
TRBJ2-7,TRBV28,many,.,CASSLLGQATTYEQYF,TGTGCCAGCAGTTTATTGGGGCAGGCGACCACCTACGAGCAGTACTTC
TRBJ2-1,TRBV27,many,TRBD1,CASSLSTGEAYNEQFF,TGTGCCAGCAGTTTATCGACAGGGGAAGCCTACAATGAGCAGTTCTTC